This T cell receptor (beta chain) was retrieved from a study of HIV-infected children after antiretroviral therapy interruption. The CDR3 has 13 amino acids. Trimming removed 2 bases from V and 6 bases from J, with 10 bases in between. CDR1 is SNHLY, CDR2 FYNNEI, per germline. This clonotype showed up just a few times. Sample treatment: PENTA 11 planned treatment interruption arm or continuous ART arm. A 3' RACE protocol on RNA, with unique molecular identifiers, produced the TCR library. A single record per CDR3 protein comes from TCRdb applying MiXCR to the 3' RACE reads. The table includes tens of thousands of distinct CDR3 sequences, 4.3% detected once.

The sequences come from CD45RA+ CD4+ T cells from PBMCs, pooled from several time points, collected from a donor given antiretroviral therapy, either interrupted or continuous. Subset denoted: naive CD4+ CD45RA+ CD45RO- T cells. The TCR comes from a pool of human donors with HIV. The chain couples TRBV2 to TRBJ1-2; D perhaps matches TRBD1 (6 bases). The CDR3: CASSERRTDGYTF. As DNA, the CDR3 is TGTGCCAGCAGTGAAAGGAGGACAGATGGCTACACCTTC.